This T cell receptor beta chain was sequenced during a study of blood T cell repertoires in COVID-19. As for the study in general: Samples representing acute and convalescent COVID-19 were sourced from the United States, Italy and Spain. PBMCs, B-cell-depleted T cells, or T cells were the source of the cDNA or gDNA that made up the material.

The ends were cut back, 0 bases at V and 7 bases at J, with 17 bases in the middle. This CDR3 is built from 16 residues. CDR1 is KGHDR, CDR2 SFDVKD, per germline. Per the study methods: From reference gene primer amplification, estimates of nucleated cell counts were derived. This table comes from immunoSEQ multiplex PCR, and its TCRdb copy is limited to in-frame clones, with some not included. The V and J calls and clone size were taken over from that table, and D and trimming were inferred from the DNA. Of approximately 350,000 clones listed, about 90% are singletons. The sequencing input was peripheral blood. The chain couples TRBV24-1 to TRBJ1-1; D is unclear. This TCR derives from a woman in her late teens or twenties who had recovered from COVID-19. This CDR3 reads CATSDLSVSRDGEAFF. The CDR3 DNA is TGTGCCACCAGTGATTTGAGTGTTAGCAGAGACGGTGAAGCTTTCTTT.